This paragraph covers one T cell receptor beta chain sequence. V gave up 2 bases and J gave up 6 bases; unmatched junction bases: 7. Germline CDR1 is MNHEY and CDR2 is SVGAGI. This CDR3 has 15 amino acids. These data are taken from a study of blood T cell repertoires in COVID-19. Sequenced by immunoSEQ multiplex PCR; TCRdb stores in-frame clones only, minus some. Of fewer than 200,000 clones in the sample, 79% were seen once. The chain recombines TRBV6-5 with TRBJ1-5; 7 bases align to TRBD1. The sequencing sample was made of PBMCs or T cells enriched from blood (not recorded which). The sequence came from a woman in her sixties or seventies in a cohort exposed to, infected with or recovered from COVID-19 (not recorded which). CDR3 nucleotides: TGTGCCAGCAGTTACACATCAGGGGGTACTCAGCCCCAGCATTTT. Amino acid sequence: CASSYTSGGTQPQHF.